This T cell receptor (beta chain) was sequenced in a study of post-analysis software for immune sequencing data. Study-level information: There were relapsing-remitting, secondary progressive and progressive-relapsing multiple sclerosis among the disease courses included. Findings of the study overall: Analysis by F measure revealed that same-batch samples clustered strongly together. Diversity measured as normalized Chao1 was significantly lower in multiple sclerosis patients than in controls. Among five TRBV segments more frequent in patients than controls were TRBV5-6, TRBV5-1 and TRBV20-1.

This clonotype was seen ten or more times. Its matching antigen is unknown. Germline values: CDR1 DFQATT, CDR2 SNEGSKA (reference sequence). The length of the CDR3 is 16 residues. The V and J ends lost 5 bases and 1 base, in that order; junction bases with no gene match: 9. Unique molecular identifiers tagged the TCR beta cDNA libraries. Each batch of about 0.9 to 10 million T cells produced roughly 500,000 cDNA molecules. TCRdb itself ran the PCR reads through MiXCR, one entry per CDR3 protein. Of about 400,000 distinct CDR3 sequences listed, less than 35% are singletons. The receptor's source is a girl between 5 and 17 years old with multiple sclerosis. The V gene is TRBV20-1, the J gene TRBJ2-3; TRBD2 aligns across 10 bases. The specimen sequenced was blood. CDR3 loop: CSAPGLAAYGTDTQYF. The CDR3 DNA reads as TGCAGTGCTCCCGGACTAGCGGCCTACGGCACAGATACGCAGTATTTT.